This record looks at one TCR beta chain sequence and its context. The data were taken from a study of patients and donors after allogeneic stem cell transplantation. Using its own MiXCR run on the RT-PCR reads, TCRdb lists one record per CDR3 protein. The table includes some 150,000 distinct CDR3 sequences, approximately 40% detected once. The CDR3 is made up of 14 amino acids. Germline loops: CDR1 SGDLS, CDR2 YYNGEE. The V gene lost 0 bases and the J gene lost 8 bases, with 11 bases spanning the gap. This chain joins TRBV9 and TRBJ1-4, with D uncertain. The TCR comes from a human donor who was either an allogeneic HSCT recipient or a stem cell or donor lymphocyte infusion donor (not recorded which). It is not recorded whose cells these are; they may come from a transplant donor. Sequencing input: blood, either unsorted or a sorted T cell fraction (not recorded which). CDR3 in DNA: TGTGCCAGCAGCGTAGATCAGGACGACGAAAAACTGTTTTTT. As protein: CASSVDQDDEKLFF.